This T cell receptor beta chain was captured by sequencing in a study of blood T cell repertoires in COVID-19. Whole-study context: COVID-19 samples, acute and convalescent, were from the United States, Italy and Spain. T cells, B-cell-depleted T cells, or PBMCs provided the cDNA or gDNA that served as material.

Libraries were prepared by immunoSEQ multiplex PCR; TCRdb keeps only in-frame clonotypes and omits some of them. The repertoire holds some 150,000 clones, over 75% seen once, with approximately 8% in the top ten. Germline-derived CDR1 and CDR2 are LNHDA and SQIVND (reference sequence). V was pared by 9 bases and J by 1 base, with 6 bases of the junction left unmatched. CDR3 length: 14 amino acids. The sequencing sample was made of peripheral blood. The chain combines TRBV19 with TRBJ1-1, with TRBD1 identical over 9 bases. The clonotype originates from a woman in her sixties or seventies with COVID-19, enrolled during active disease. CDR3 nucleotide sequence: TGTGCCAGCTGCCGGGACAGGGAGAACACTGAAGCTTTCTTT. It is translated as CASCRDRENTEAFF.